This TCR beta chain was obtained from a study of blood T cell repertoires in COVID-19. Study in general: Researchers got acute and convalescent COVID-19 samples from the United States, Italy and Spain.

Libraries were prepared by immunoSEQ multiplex PCR; TCRdb keeps only in-frame clonotypes and omits some of them. This sample yields roughly 300,000 clones, of which about 87% are seen a single time; 5.3% belongs to the top ten. As regards this clone: Other DNA sequences in this sample translate to the same CDR3.

The source material was PBMCs or T cells enriched from blood (not recorded which). The clonotype originates from a woman aged 25-40 years who had recovered from COVID-19.

The CDR3 reads CASSLTSGVYNEQFF. The CDR3, as DNA: TGCGCCAGCAGCTTAACTAGCGGGGTTTACAATGAGCAGTTCTTC. The chain employs TRBV5-1 and TRBJ2-1; 10 positions agree with TRBD2. Germline V gene sequence: CDR1 SGHRS, CDR2 YFSETQ. With V trimmed by 2 bases and J by 4 bases, 3 bases remained unmatched. The CDR3 extends over 15 amino acids.